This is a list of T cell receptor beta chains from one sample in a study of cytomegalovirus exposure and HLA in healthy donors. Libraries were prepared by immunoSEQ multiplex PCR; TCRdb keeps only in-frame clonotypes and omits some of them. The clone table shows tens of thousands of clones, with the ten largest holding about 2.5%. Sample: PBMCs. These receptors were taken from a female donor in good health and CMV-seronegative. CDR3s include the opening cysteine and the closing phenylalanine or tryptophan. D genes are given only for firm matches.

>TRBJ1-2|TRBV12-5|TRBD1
CASGIGTGNGYTF
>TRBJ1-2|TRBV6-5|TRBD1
CASSYDPKRQGDGYTF
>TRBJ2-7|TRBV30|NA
CACVGGWSHYEQYF
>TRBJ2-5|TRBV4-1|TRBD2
CASSLRGVEETQYF
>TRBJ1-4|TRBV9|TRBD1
CASSVVPTGHEKLFF
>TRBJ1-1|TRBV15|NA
CATSRDLGNTEAFF
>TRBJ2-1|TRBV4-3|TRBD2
CASSLSQSGGVFEQFF
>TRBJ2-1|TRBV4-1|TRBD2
CASSQDSGGDDNEQFF
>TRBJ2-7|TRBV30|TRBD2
CAWGREAHHAYEQYF
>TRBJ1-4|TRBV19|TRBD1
CASGDRGSTNEKLFF
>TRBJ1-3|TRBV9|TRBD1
CASGTESSGNTIYF
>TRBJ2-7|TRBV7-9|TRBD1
CASSYPGQGASEQYF
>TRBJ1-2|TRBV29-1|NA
CSAAGQGKDGYTF
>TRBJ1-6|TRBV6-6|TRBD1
CASSYGTGGNSPLHF
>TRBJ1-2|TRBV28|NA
CASSFRSRGNYGYTF
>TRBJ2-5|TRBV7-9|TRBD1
CASSQDRGQETQYF
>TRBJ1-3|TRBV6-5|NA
CASSSPRKPGNTIYF
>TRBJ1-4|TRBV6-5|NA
CASSYRSGGNEKLFF
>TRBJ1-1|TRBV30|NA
CAWSSGQLNTEAFF
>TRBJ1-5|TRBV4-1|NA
CASSHGQNQPQHF
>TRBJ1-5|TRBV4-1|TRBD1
CASSLSGQGDQPQHF
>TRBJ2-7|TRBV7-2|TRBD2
CASSSPREVQYF
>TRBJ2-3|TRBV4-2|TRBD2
CASSQEIRLAGYTDKQYF
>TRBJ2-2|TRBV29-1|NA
CSAQAGRIGELFF
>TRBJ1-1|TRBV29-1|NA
CSVGRTEGTEAFF
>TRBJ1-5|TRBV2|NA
CASSEPTGSHQPQHF
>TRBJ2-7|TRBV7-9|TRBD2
CASSGGVTYEQYF
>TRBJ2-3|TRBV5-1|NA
CASSLPGTDTQYF
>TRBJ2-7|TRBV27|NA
CASSFGGTALGEQYF
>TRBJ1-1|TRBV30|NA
CAYERQNTEAFF
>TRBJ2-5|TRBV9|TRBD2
CASSAKAGGTETQYF
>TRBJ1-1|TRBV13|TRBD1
CASSLEQGAGTEAFF
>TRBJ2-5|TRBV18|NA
CASSPRGLETQYF
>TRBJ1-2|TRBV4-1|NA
CASSQVIGGGGYTF
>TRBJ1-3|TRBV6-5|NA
CASSPQASGNTIYF
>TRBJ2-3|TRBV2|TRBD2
CASSELAGGGTDTQYF
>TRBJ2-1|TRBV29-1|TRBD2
CSVPATSLYEQFF
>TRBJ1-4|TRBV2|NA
CASTRGVVYEKLFF
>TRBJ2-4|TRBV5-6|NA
CASSLEQGNIQYF
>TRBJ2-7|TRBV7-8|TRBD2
CASSLVTSGSPSPYEQYF
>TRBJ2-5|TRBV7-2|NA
CASSLAWGLPGETQYF
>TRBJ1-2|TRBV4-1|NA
CASSQLWGSGNYGYTF